The 17 T cell receptor beta chains below come from one sample, sequenced in a study of cytomegalovirus exposure and HLA in healthy donors. The PCR was carried out with 60 Vbeta primers and 13 Jbeta primers. This table comes from immunoSEQ multiplex PCR, and its TCRdb copy is limited to in-frame clones, with some not included. In total, the table holds about 84,000 clones. Sample: PBMCs. The receptors were sampled from a man aged 45 to 65 in good health and CMV-seronegative.

For this clone: Its ends do not fully match the called genes, so a read error is possible. The V call is TRBV7-7, the J call TRBJ2-1, with 8 bases matching TRBD1. Per the germline V gene, CDR1 is SSHAT and CDR2 is FNYEAQ (reference sequence). CDR3 size: 13 residues. CDR3 DNA sequence: TGTGCTAGCAGCTTCGACAGGGGCGATGAGCAGTTCTTC. This gives the protein CASSFDRGDEQFF. The complete variable domain, with remaining parts taken from reference TRBV7-7 and TRBJ2-1, reads GAGVSQSPRYKVTKRGQDVTLRCDPISSHATLYWYQQALGQGPEFLTYFNYEAQPDKSGLPSDRFSAERPEGSISTLTIQRTEQRDSAMYRCASSFDRGDEQFFGPGTRLTVL.

The gene calls are TRBV5-1 and TRBJ1-1; D not certain. V lost 2 bases, J lost 1 base, and 6 bases lay in between. The CDR3 runs to 13 residues. Per the germline V gene, CDR1 is SGHRS and CDR2 is YFSETQ. The CDR3 protein is CASSLSKNTEAFF. CDR3 DNA: TGCGCCAGCAGCTTATCAAAGAACACTGAAGCTTTCTTT. Supplemented by reference TRBV5-1 and TRBJ1-1, the full variable domain reads KAGVTQTPRYLIKTRGQQVTLSCSPISGHRSVSWYQQTPGQGLQFLFEYFSETQRNKGNFPGRFSGRQFSNSRSEMNVSTLELGDSALYLCASSLSKNTEAFFGQGTRLTVV.

The V and J genes are TRBV7-2 and TRBJ1-2; TRBD1 might be the D (5 bases). V was pared by 1 base and J by 4 bases, with 13 bases between. The CDR3 covers 15 residues. Germline-derived CDR1 and CDR2 are SGHTA and FQGNSA. Here the CDR3 reads CASSLVRGEAYGYTF. The CDR3 DNA is TGTGCCAGCAGCTTAGTTAGAGGGGAGGCCTATGGCTACACCTTC.

The chain recombines TRBV2 with TRBJ2-3; TRBD1 is a possible D gene (5 bases). The V end lost 5 bases, the J end lost 5 bases, and 17 bases lay between the germline ends. Germline-derived CDR1 and CDR2 are SNHLY and FYNNEI. This CDR3 has 15 residues. CDR3 amino acids: CASSNNPPGIDTQYF. In DNA form, the CDR3 reads TGTGCCAGCAGTAACAACCCCCCAGGGATAGATACGCAGTATTTT.

The V call is TRBV18, the J call TRBJ2-7, with 7 positions matching TRBD1. Germline CDR1 is KGHSH and CDR2 is LQKENI. There are 13 residues in the CDR3. V was clipped by 6 bases and J by 6 bases; unmatched bases: 8. The CDR3 loop is CASSPTGTAEQYF. In nucleotides, the CDR3 is TGTGCCAGCTCCCCCACCGGGACAGCCGAGCAGTACTTC. Full variable domain (outside the CDR3, taken from reference TRBV18 and TRBJ2-7): NAGVMQNPRHLVRRRGQEARLRCSPMKGHSHVYWYRQLPEEGLKFMVYLQKENIIDESGMPKERFSAEFPKEGPSILRIQQVVRGDSAAYFCASSPTGTAEQYFGPGTRLTVT.

This chain uses TRBV7-9 with TRBJ1-6, with D possibly TRBD1 on 5 matching bases. This CDR3 contains 14 residues. Germline V gives CDR1 SEHNR, CDR2 FQNEAQ (reference sequence). The V end lost 8 bases, the J end lost 10 bases, and 18 bases lay between the germline ends. The CDR3 sequence is CASVDGRGWSPLHF. In nucleotides, the CDR3 is TGTGCCAGCGTCGACGGGAGGGGATGGTCACCCCTCCACTTT.

In regard to this clone: Additional DNA sequences in this sample encode the identical CDR3. V and J are TRBV18 and TRBJ1-2; D not resolved. V dropped 3 bases and J dropped 8 bases, with 19 bases sitting between them. In germline, CDR1 is KGHSH, CDR2 LQKENI. This CDR3 has 15 residues. The CDR3 region has the DNA TGTGCCAGCTCACCGGGGAGAGGCGGGTCTGACGGCTACACCTTC. This sequence encodes CASSPGRGGSDGYTF.

The CDR3 DNA reads as TGTGCCAGCAGCTTAGGATCAGGGGGCACAGATACGCAGTATTTT. It encodes CASSLGSGGTDTQYF. The V and J genes are TRBV7-8 and TRBJ2-3; tentatively, D is TRBD1 (6 bases). Trimming pared 1 base from V and 1 base from J, leaving 9 bases between. CDR3 size: 15 residues. Germline V lookup: CDR1 SGHVS, CDR2 FQNEAQ.

The J gene is TRBJ1-1, the V gene TRBV2; no firm D call. V lost 7 bases and J 0 bases, leaving 9 bases between the germline ends. Germline lookup yields CDR1 SNHLY and CDR2 FYNNEI. This CDR3 is built from 13 residues. The CDR3 protein is CASKEEMNTEAFF. DNA for the CDR3: TGTGCCAGCAAGGAGGAAATGAACACTGAAGCTTTCTTT. Looking up the rest from reference TRBV2 and TRBJ1-1 gives the full variable domain: EPEVTQTPSHQVTQMGQEVILRCVPISNHLYFYWYRQILGQKVEFLVSFYNNEISEKSEIFDDQFSVERPDGSNFTLKIRSTKLEDSAMYFCASKEEMNTEAFFGQGTRLTVV.

In the case of this clone: This sample also contains other DNA sequences that code for the same CDR3. This rearrangement joins TRBV28 to TRBJ1-1; 8 nucleotides match TRBD1. V dropped 2 bases and J dropped 4; count of bases not matched to a gene: 6. Germline assignment: CDR1 MDHEN and CDR2 SYDVKM. The CDR3 is made up of 15 amino acids. For the CDR3, the DNA is TGTGCCAGCAGTTTAGGGACAGGCGGTAGCACTGAAGCTTTCTTT. As protein: CASSLGTGGSTEAFF.

The V and J genes are TRBV19 and TRBJ1-1; D unclear. CDR3 length: 13 amino acids. The germline gives CDR1 LNHDA, CDR2 SQIVND (reference sequence). Trimming took 2 bases from V and 8 from J, leaving 12 bases between them. The CDR3 region is CASSIRGRREAFF. Written as DNA, the CDR3 is TGTGCCAGTAGTATACGCGGGAGGCGGGAAGCTTTCTTT.

The chain combines TRBV6-6 with TRBJ2-7; TRBD1 aligns across 8 bases. In germline, CDR1 is MNHNY, CDR2 SVGAGI (reference sequence). V was pared by 6 bases and J by 5 bases, with 9 bases of the junction left unmatched. The CDR3 totals 14 residues. The CDR3 here is CASRSSDRVNEQYF. CDR3 nucleotide sequence: TGTGCCAGCAGGAGTTCGGACAGGGTGAACGAGCAGTACTTC.

This chain connects TRBV5-1 to TRBJ2-4; a possible D gene is TRBD1 (6 bases). The germline gives CDR1 SGHRS, CDR2 YFSETQ. Trimming removed 4 bases from V and 5 bases from J, with 13 bases in between. The CDR3 totals 14 residues. The CDR3 protein is CASSPQGQQNIQYF. CDR3 nucleotide sequence: TGCGCCAGCAGCCCCCAGGGACAACAAAACATTCAGTACTTC.

The genes are TRBV6-1 and TRBJ2-1; 7 nucleotides agree with TRBD1. The ends lost 2 bases at V and 2 bases at J; junction bases unmatched: 6. Germline assignment: CDR1 MNHNS and CDR2 SASEGT. This CDR3 comprises 16 residues. The CDR3 region has the DNA TGTGCCAGCAGTGAACACCAGGGGGTCCCCTACAATGAGCAGTTCTTC. This codes for CASSEHQGVPYNEQFF.

This chain joins TRBV4-2 and TRBJ2-5; TRBD2 agrees at 10 bases. Germline V gene data show CDR1 as LGHNA and CDR2 as YNFKEQ. The V gene end was trimmed by 4 bases and the J gene end by 2 bases; junction bases not matched to a gene: 13. The CDR3 length is 18 residues. In DNA, the CDR3 is TGTGCCAGCAGCCGGAGGGGGCTAGCGGGGGCCCTACAAGAGACCCAGTACTTC. Translated, it gives CASSRRGLAGALQETQYF.

The chain recombines TRBV9 with TRBJ2-3; D gene unclear. Germline V gives CDR1 SGDLS, CDR2 YYNGEE. Deletions cut 0 bases from V and 3 bases from J, with 5 bases between. This CDR3 is 13 amino acids long. The CDR3 nucleotides read TGTGCCAGCAGCGTAGTTTATACAGATACGCAGTATTTT. Its protein product is CASSVVYTDTQYF.

The chain uses TRBV19 and TRBJ1-2; TRBD1 aligns across 10 bases. The CDR3 totals 15 residues. Trimming cost V 5 bases and J 4 bases; bases outside gene matches: 7. CDR1 and CDR2 (germline): LNHDA, SQIVND (reference sequence). This CDR3 reads CASSLSTGGAYGYTF. The DNA for the CDR3 is TGTGCCAGTAGTCTTTCGACAGGGGGCGCCTATGGCTACACCTTC.